This entry describes one T cell receptor (beta chain). TCRdb's table, derived via immunoSEQ multiplex PCR, lists solely in-frame clones and lacks some. The data contain tens of thousands of clones, 93% of them singletons. There are 15 residues in the CDR3. V was pared by 3 bases and J by 4 bases, with 16 bases between. The V gene's germline CDR1 is SGDLS and CDR2 YYNGEE. This record belongs to a study of technical replicates of blood from a few donors. This rearrangement joins TRBV9 to TRBJ1-2; no definite D call. The origin of this receptor is a human donor in good health. The material sequenced was T cells isolated from PBMCs. The CDR3 sequence is CASSELLTAVYGYTF. For the CDR3, the DNA is TGTGCCAGCAGCGAACTTCTTACGGCGGTCTATGGCTACACCTTC.